One sample yielded the 23 T cell receptor beta chains listed below, sequenced in a study of shared clonotypes between healthy human individuals. TCRdb's table, derived via immunoSEQ multiplex PCR, lists solely in-frame clones and lacks some. The sample has about 2 million clones, 95% seen once. The sample taken for sequencing was naive CD4+ T cells sorted from blood. Indicated subset: CD45RA+ positively selected. The receptors were gathered from a man in his late teens or twenties in good health.

The V call is TRBV7-2, the J call TRBJ2-2; D uncertain. This CDR3 has 12 residues. Germline V gene sequence: CDR1 SGHTA, CDR2 FQGNSA. Trimming left V 5 bases short and J 7 bases short, with 8 bases between. The CDR3, as DNA: TGTGCCAGCAGCCTGGGTCTCGGGGAGCTGTTTTTT. Translating gives CASSLGLGELFF.

The chain combines TRBV11-2 with TRBJ2-1; 7 nucleotides line up with TRBD1. Germline trimming cut 3 bases from V and 5 bases from J; bases unmatched to any gene: 4. Germline CDR1 reads SGHAT; CDR2 reads FQNNGV. The CDR3 covers 14 residues. CDR3: CASSFPGTDNEQFF. Here the CDR3 DNA reads TGTGCCAGCAGCTTCCCCGGGACAGACAATGAGCAGTTCTTC.

This chain joins TRBV28 and TRBJ2-5, with 7 nucleotides matching TRBD1. This CDR3 comprises 14 residues. Germline V gives CDR1 MDHEN, CDR2 SYDVKM. With V trimmed by 5 bases and J by 2 bases, 5 bases remained unmatched. CDR3 loop: CASSPGQLQETQYF. CDR3 coding DNA: TGTGCCAGCAGTCCGGGACAGCTACAAGAGACCCAGTACTTC.

Note on this clone: Other DNA sequences from this sample encode an identical CDR3 as well. This rearrangement joins TRBV30 to TRBJ1-1; D ambiguous. Trimming took off 0 bases at V and 5 bases at J, with 10 bases between the two ends. Germline V gene lookup returns CDR1 GTSNPN and CDR2 SVGIG (reference sequence). The CDR3 has 13 amino acids. CDR3 nucleotide sequence: TGTGCCTGGAGTGTACTGGGAGGGACTGAAGCTTTCTTT. Its protein product is CAWSVLGGTEAFF.

The rearrangement uses TRBV6-5 and TRBJ1-5, with 7 bases that match TRBD1. With V trimmed by 6 bases and J by 0 bases, 5 bases remained unmatched. This CDR3 spans 15 amino acids. The germline V gene has CDR1 MNHEY and CDR2 SVGAGI. CDR3 sequence: CASRSGQVSNQPQHF. In nucleotides, the CDR3 is TGTGCCAGCAGGAGCGGACAGGTTAGCAATCAGCCCCAGCATTTT.

V and J are TRBV27 and TRBJ2-5; D unresolved. Per germline, CDR1 MNHEY and CDR2 SMNVEV (reference sequence). Trimming stripped 4 bases from V and 4 bases from J, with 16 bases between. This CDR3 has 15 amino acids. CDR3 sequence reads: CASSYYGDSRETQYF. DNA for the CDR3: TGTGCCAGCAGTTATTATGGCGATAGTCGAGAGACCCAGTACTTC.

To note about this clone: One end of the junction varies from germline; a read error may be responsible. The rearrangement uses TRBV14 and TRBJ2-7, with D unclear. CDR1 SGHDN and CDR2 FVKESK come from the germline V gene. The CDR3 contains 12 residues. In nucleotides, the CDR3 is TGTGCCAGCAGCCAATTCGGAACAGCCCGGGACTTC. Translating it yields CASSQFGTARDF.

This chain links TRBV30 with TRBJ2-2; D is unclear. Trimming stripped 0 bases from V and 7 bases from J, with 12 bases between. The CDR3 loop spans 14 amino acids. The germline CDR1 and CDR2 sequences are GTSNPN and SVGIG (reference sequence). In DNA form, the CDR3 reads TGTGCCTGGAGTGTACACCAGGTTGGCGGGGAGCTGTTTTTT. Its protein product is CAWSVHQVGGELFF.

This clone has only a few counts. This chain joins TRBV2 and TRBJ1-5; D may be TRBD1 (5 bases). This CDR3 has 15 amino acids. Germline V gives CDR1 SNHLY, CDR2 FYNNEI. V lost 5 bases, J lost 3 bases, and 14 bases lay in between. The CDR3 bases are TGTGCCAGCAGTCCCGACATCGGGGCCAATCAGCCCCAGCATTTT. It translates to CASSPDIGANQPQHF.

The chain joins TRBV12-5 to TRBJ1-4; TRBD1 might be the D (6 bases). The CDR3 is made up of 14 amino acids. The germline V gene has CDR1 LGHNT and CDR2 FRNRAP. V was pared by 7 bases and J by 8 bases, with 17 bases between. CDR3 residues: CASASGTIPEKLFF. The CDR3 DNA sequence: TGTGCTAGTGCCTCCGGGACAATTCCAGAAAAACTGTTTTTT.

The chain has TRBV14 and TRBJ2-5; 8 bases agree with TRBD2. Germline loops: CDR1 SGHDN, CDR2 FVKESK. CDR3 size: 14 residues. With 3 bases clipped from V and 1 base from J, the junction kept 1 base outside the gene matches. Here the CDR3 DNA reads TGTGCCAGCAGCCACCTAGCGGGCCAAGAGACCCAGTACTTC. Protein: CASSHLAGQETQYF.

The J gene is TRBJ1-3, the V gene TRBV7-9, with 9 bases identical to TRBD1. The CDR3 runs 15 residues. Germline V gene lookup returns CDR1 SEHNR and CDR2 FQNEAQ (reference sequence). After removal of 6 bases from V and 7 bases from J, the junction contained 10 bases not matched to a gene. The CDR3 region has the DNA TGTGCCAGCAGTCGCCGAGGGACAGGGAGGAACACCATATATTTT. Its protein product is CASSRRGTGRNTIYF.

A word on this clone: In the same sample, other DNA sequences code for this CDR3. This chain connects TRBV5-1 to TRBJ2-2; D possibly matches TRBD1 or TRBD2 (5 bases each). The V and J ends lost 4 bases and 1 base respectively, with 11 bases between them. This CDR3 is 15 amino acids long. Germline V gene sequence: CDR1 SGHRS, CDR2 YFSETQ. Here the CDR3 reads CASSPPGRNTGELFF. CDR3 nucleotide sequence: TGCGCCAGCAGCCCCCCGGGACGGAACACCGGGGAGCTGTTTTTT.

The chain links TRBV6-1 to TRBJ1-2; the D gene is possibly TRBD1 (5 bases). This CDR3 comprises 15 residues. V was shortened by 11 bases and J by 1 base, with 20 bases between the two germline ends. CDR1 is MNHNS, CDR2 SASEGT, per germline. CDR3 DNA: TGTGCCTGCGGTCGGGGGGGTTCTAATAACTATGGCTACACCTTC. Translated: CACGRGGSNNYGYTF.

Only one count was recorded for this clone. This rearrangement joins TRBV4-1 to TRBJ2-1, with 9 bases lining up with TRBD2. The CDR3 has 16 residues. Germline CDR1 reads MGHRA; CDR2 reads YSYEKL. Trimming at V came to 3 bases and at J to 4 bases, leaving 7 bases not matched to a gene. Here the CDR3 reads CASSQSFSGGYNEQFF. DNA of the CDR3: TGCGCCAGCAGCCAGAGCTTTAGCGGGGGATACAATGAGCAGTTCTTC.

The CDR3 DNA reads as TGTGCCAGCACCCTGGACTTTTCCTACGAGCAGTACTTC. Protein sequence: CASTLDFSYEQYF. This chain uses TRBV11-2 with TRBJ2-7; perhaps TRBD2 as D (5 bases). Trimming shortened V by 7 bases and J by 1 base, and 11 bases separated the two germline ends. The CDR3 is 13 amino acids. Germline V lookup: CDR1 SGHAT, CDR2 FQNNGV.

The V gene is TRBV6-4, the J gene TRBJ1-2, with TRBD1 identical over 9 bases. This CDR3 contains 12 residues. The V gene end was trimmed by 6 bases and the J gene end by 8 bases; junction bases not matched to a gene: 4. Germline CDR1 is MRHNA and CDR2 is SNTAGT. Here the CDR3 DNA reads TGTGCCAGCAGGGGGGACAGGGACGGCTACACCTTC. This gives the protein CASRGDRDGYTF.

The V and J genes are TRBV30 and TRBJ2-7, with 9 bases matching TRBD2. There are 13 residues in the CDR3. With V trimmed by 3 bases and J by 2 bases, 2 bases remained unmatched. CDR1 is GTSNPN, CDR2 SVGIG, per germline (reference sequence). CDR3 sequence reads: CAWRVAGAYEQYF. DNA for the CDR3: TGTGCCTGGAGGGTAGCGGGGGCCTACGAGCAGTACTTC.

V and J are TRBV6-1 and TRBJ1-1, with D perhaps matching TRBD1 (5 bases). This CDR3 spans 13 amino acids. CDR1 is MNHNS and CDR2 is SASEGT in the germline V gene. Trimming pared 2 bases from V and 11 bases from J, leaving 15 bases between. The CDR3, as DNA: TGTGCCAGCAGTGAAAGGCCGGGGGACCGGGCTTTCTTT. Translation gives CASSERPGDRAFF.

This chain uses TRBV28 with TRBJ2-5, with 8 bases lining up with TRBD1. The CDR3 has 16 residues. After removal of 2 bases from V and 5 bases from J, the junction contained 10 bases not matched to a gene. Germline loops: CDR1 MDHEN, CDR2 SYDVKM. The CDR3, as DNA: TGTGCCAGCAGTTTAGACAGGGGACTCCTTAGGGAGACCCAGTACTTC. It is translated as CASSLDRGLLRETQYF.

The J gene is TRBJ2-7, the V gene TRBV5-1, with 9 bases lining up with TRBD2. From germline, CDR1 is SGHRS and CDR2 YFSETQ. The CDR3 totals 18 residues. The trim removed 4 bases at V and 0 bases at J, leaving 14 bases unmatched. The CDR3 bases are TGCGCCAGCAGCGTCACCATCGGGACTAGCTCTCGCTCCTACGAGCAGTACTTC. Amino acids: CASSVTIGTSSRSYEQYF.

This chain connects TRBV5-4 to TRBJ2-7; 9 bases are a match to TRBD1. CDR1 is SGHNT and CDR2 is YYREEE in the germline V gene (reference sequence). The CDR3 runs 13 residues. V lost 4 bases and J lost 7; bases outside the gene matches: 6. The CDR3 DNA sequence: TGTGCCAGCAGCGCGGACAGGGGTCGGGAGCAGTACTTC. It specifies CASSADRGREQYF.

This sequence joins TRBV7-9 and TRBJ2-7; 7 bases agree with TRBD1. V lost 5 bases and J lost 2; bases outside the gene matches: 6. The CDR3 contains 14 residues. In germline, CDR1 is SEHNR, CDR2 FQNEAQ (reference sequence). The CDR3 nucleotides read TGTGCCAGCAGCGCCGACAGGGTCCCCTACGAGCAGTACTTC. Translating it yields CASSADRVPYEQYF. Full variable domain (missing parts from reference TRBV7-9 and TRBJ2-7): DTGVSQNPRHKITKRGQNVTFRCDPISEHNRLYWYRQTLGQGPEFLTYFQNEAQLEKSRLLSDRFSAERPKGSFSTLEIQRTEQGDSAMYLCASSADRVPYEQYFGPGTRLTVT.